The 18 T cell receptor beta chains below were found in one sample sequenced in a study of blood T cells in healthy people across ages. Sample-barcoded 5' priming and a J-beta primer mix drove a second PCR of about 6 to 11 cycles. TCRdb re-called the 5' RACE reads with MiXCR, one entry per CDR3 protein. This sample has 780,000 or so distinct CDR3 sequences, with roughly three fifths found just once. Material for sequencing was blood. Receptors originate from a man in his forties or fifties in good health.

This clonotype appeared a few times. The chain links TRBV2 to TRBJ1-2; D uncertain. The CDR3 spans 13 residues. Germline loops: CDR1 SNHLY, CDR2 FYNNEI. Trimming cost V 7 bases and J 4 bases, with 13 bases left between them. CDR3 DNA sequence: TGTGCCAGCAAGTCGGGAGATAGCTATGGCTACACCTTC. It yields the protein CASKSGDSYGYTF. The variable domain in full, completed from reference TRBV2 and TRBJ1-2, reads EPEVTQTPSHQVTQMGQEVILRCVPISNHLYFYWYRQILGQKVEFLVSFYNNEISEKSEIFDDQFSVERPDGSNFTLKIRSTKLEDSAMYFCASKSGDSYGYTFGSGTRLTVV.

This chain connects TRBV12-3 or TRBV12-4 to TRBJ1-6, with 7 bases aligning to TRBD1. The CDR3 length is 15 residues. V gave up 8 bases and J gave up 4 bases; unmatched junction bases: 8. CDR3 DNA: TGTGCCAGCCGCCGGGACAGCTATTATAATTCACCCCTCCACTTT. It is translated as CASRRDSYYNSPLHF.

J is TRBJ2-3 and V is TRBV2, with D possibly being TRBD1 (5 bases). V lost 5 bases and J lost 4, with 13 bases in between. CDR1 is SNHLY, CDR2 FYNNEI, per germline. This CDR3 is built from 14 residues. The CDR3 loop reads CASSPHRFPDTQYF. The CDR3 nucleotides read TGTGCCAGCAGTCCCCACAGGTTTCCAGATACGCAGTATTTT. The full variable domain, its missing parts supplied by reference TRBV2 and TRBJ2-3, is EPEVTQTPSHQVTQMGQEVILRCVPISNHLYFYWYRQILGQKVEFLVSFYNNEISEKSEIFDDQFSVERPDGSNFTLKIRSTKLEDSAMYFCASSPHRFPDTQYFGPGTRLTVL.

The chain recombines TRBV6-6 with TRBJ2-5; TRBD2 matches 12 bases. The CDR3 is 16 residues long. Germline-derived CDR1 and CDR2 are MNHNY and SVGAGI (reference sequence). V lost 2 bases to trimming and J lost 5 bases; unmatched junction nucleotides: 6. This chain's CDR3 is CASSYGLAGGPETQYF. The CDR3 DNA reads TGTGCCAGCAGTTACGGCCTAGCGGGAGGGCCGGAGACCCAGTACTTC.

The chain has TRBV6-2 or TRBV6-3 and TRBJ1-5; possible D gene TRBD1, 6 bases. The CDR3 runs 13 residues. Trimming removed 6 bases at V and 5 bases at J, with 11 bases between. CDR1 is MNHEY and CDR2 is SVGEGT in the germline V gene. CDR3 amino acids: CASRTGWDQPQHF. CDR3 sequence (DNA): TGTGCCAGCAGGACAGGATGGGATCAGCCCCAGCATTTT.

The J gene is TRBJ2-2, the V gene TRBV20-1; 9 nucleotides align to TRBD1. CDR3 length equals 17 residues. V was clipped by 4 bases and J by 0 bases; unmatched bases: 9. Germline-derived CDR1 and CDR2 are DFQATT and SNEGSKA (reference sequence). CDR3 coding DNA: TGCAGTGCTACCGACAGGGGGGATCGGGCGAACACCGGGGAGCTGTTTTTT. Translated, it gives CSATDRGDRANTGELFF.

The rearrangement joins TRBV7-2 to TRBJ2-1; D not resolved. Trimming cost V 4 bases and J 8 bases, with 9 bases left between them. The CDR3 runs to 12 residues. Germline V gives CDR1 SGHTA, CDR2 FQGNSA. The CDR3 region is CASSSYRDEQFF. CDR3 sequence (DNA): TGTGCCAGCAGCTCTTACCGGGATGAGCAGTTCTTC. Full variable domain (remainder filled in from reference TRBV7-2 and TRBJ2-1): GAGVSQSPSNKVTEKGKDVELRCDPISGHTALYWYRQSLGQGLEFLIYFQGNSAPDKSGLPSDRFSAERTGGSVSTLTIQRTQQEDSAVYLCASSSYRDEQFFGPGTRLTVL.

Here the CDR3 reads CASSRGQGVQETQYF. DNA for the CDR3: TGTGCCAGCAGTAGAGGACAGGGGGTGCAAGAGACCCAGTACTTC. The chain employs TRBV27 and TRBJ2-5; 10 nucleotides align to TRBD1. V lost 5 bases and J lost 2; bases outside the gene matches: 5. The CDR3 is 15 residues long. Germline V lookup: CDR1 MNHEY, CDR2 SMNVEV (reference sequence).

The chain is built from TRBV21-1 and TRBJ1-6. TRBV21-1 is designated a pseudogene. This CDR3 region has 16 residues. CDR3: CASRLLTRGCNSPLHF. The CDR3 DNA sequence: TGTGCCAGCCGCCTATTGACTAGGGGGTGTAATTCACCCCTCCACTTT.

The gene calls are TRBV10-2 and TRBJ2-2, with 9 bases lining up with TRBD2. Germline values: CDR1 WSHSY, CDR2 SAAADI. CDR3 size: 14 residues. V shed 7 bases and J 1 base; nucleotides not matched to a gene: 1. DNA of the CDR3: TGCGCCAGCATGCGGGGGGGGAACACCGGGGAGCTGTTTTTT. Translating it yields CASMRGGNTGELFF.

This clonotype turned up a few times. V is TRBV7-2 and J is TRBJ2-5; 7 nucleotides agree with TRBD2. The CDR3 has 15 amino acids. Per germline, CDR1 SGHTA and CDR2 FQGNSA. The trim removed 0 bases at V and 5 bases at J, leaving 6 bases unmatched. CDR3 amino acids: CASSLAAGDGETQYF. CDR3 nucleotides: TGTGCCAGCAGCTTAGCTGCGGGGGACGGGGAGACCCAGTACTTC. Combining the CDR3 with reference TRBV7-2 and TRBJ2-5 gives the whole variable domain GAGVSQSPSNKVTEKGKDVELRCDPISGHTALYWYRQSLGQGLEFLIYFQGNSAPDKSGLPSDRFSAERTGGSVSTLTIQRTQQEDSAVYLCASSLAAGDGETQYFGPGTRLLVL.

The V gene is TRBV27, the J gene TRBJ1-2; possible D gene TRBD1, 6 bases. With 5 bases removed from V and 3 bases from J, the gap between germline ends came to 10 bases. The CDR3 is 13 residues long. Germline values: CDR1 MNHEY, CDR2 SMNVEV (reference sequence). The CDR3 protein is CASSTGLDYGYTF. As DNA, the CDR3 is TGTGCCAGCAGTACAGGGTTGGACTATGGCTACACCTTC.

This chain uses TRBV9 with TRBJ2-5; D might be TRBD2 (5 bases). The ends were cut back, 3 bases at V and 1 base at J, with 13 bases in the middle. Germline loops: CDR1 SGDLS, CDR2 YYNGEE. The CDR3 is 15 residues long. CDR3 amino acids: CASSDRGLPQETQYF. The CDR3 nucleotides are TGTGCCAGCAGCGACCGAGGGCTTCCCCAAGAGACCCAGTACTTC.

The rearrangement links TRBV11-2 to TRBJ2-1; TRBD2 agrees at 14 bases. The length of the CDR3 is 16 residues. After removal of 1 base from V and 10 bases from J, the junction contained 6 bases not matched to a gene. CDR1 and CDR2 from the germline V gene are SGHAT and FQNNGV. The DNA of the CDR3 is TGTGCCAGCAGCTTAGGACTAGCGGGGGGGGTTGGGGAGCAGTTCTTC. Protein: CASSLGLAGGVGEQFF.

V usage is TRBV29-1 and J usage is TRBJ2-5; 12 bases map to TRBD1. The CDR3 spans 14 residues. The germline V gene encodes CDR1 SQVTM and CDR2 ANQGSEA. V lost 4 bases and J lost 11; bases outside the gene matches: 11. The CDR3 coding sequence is TGCAGCGTTGCGCCCGGGACAGGGGGCAATGAGCAGTACTTC. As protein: CSVAPGTGGNEQYF.

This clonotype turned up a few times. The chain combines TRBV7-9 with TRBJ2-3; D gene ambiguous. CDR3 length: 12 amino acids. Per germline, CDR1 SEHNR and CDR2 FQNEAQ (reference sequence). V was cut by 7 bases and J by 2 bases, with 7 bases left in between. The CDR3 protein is CASKQTTDTQYF. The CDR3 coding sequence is TGTGCCAGCAAGCAAACCACAGATACGCAGTATTTT.

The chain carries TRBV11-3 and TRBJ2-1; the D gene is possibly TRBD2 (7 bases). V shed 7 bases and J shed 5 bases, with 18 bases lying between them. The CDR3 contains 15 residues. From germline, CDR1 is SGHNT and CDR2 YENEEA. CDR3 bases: TGTGCCAGCACCCCAGGGGCTAGCGGAAACAATGAGCAGTTCTTC. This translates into CASTPGASGNNEQFF.

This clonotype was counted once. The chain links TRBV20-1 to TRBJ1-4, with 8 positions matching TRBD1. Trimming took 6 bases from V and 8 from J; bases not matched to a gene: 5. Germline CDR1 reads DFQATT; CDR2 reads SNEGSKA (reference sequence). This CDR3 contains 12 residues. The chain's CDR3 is CSAQGQDEKLFF. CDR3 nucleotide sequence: TGCAGTGCACAGGGACAGGACGAAAAACTGTTTTTT.